The sequence of this T cell receptor beta chain was determined in a study of cytomegalovirus exposure and HLA in healthy donors. Use of 60 Vbeta and 13 Jbeta primers characterized the PCR. Assay used: immunoSEQ multiplex PCR; TCRdb lists only in-frame clones, some missing. The table records about 90,000 clones, more than 65% of them present only once. Germline V gives CDR1 LGHNA, CDR2 YNFKEQ. V was pared by 1 base and J by 0 bases, with 10 bases between. The CDR3 extends over 16 amino acids. The chain combines TRBV4-2 with TRBJ1-3; D possibly corresponds to TRBD1 (6 bases). Sequencing input: PBMCs. This clonotype was obtained from a woman aged 18-35 years in good health and CMV-seropositive. CDR3 bases: TGTGCCAGCAGCCAAGGGGGGACATACTCTGGAAACACCATATATTTT. It specifies CASSQGGTYSGNTIYF.